This T cell receptor beta chain appears in the sequencing data of a study of Ad26.COV2.S vaccination and SARS-CoV-2 variants. Study-level background: The COV1001 Ad26.COV2.S trial arm included the donor. Participants got Ad26.COV2.S intramuscularly, once or twice 56 days apart.

As to this clone: What it recognizes is unknown.

This CDR3 region has 12 residues. Trimming took off 4 bases at V and 6 bases at J, with 10 bases between the two ends. Germline V gene lookup returns CDR1 SGHAT and CDR2 FQNNGV. Whole-study findings and limits: Comparable non-spike TCR breadth was observed in vaccine and placebo recipients.

Treatment: around 19 received Ad26.COV2.S at low or high dose, single or two shots; 5 received placebo; per-sample allocation not given. Each sample was drawn 63 days after the first injection (of vaccine or placebo). Clones were read by immunoSEQ multiplex PCR, and TCRdb kept only the in-frame ones, dropping some. The table has 410,000 or so clones, around 92% seen once. The sequencing used peripheral blood, collected in a trial of Ad26.COV2.S vaccine versus placebo. The chain is built from TRBV11-2 and TRBJ2-7; possibly TRBD1 for D (6 bases). The clonotype was recovered from a person between 18 and 65 years old who received the Ad26.COV2.S COVID-19 vaccine or a placebo. CDR3 nucleotide sequence: TGTGCCAGCAGCTCCAGGGGCTCCGAGCAGTACTTC. Its protein product is CASSSRGSEQYF.